This TCR beta chain was sequenced during a study of control samples from healthy donors and cancer patients. The V end was cut by 6 bases, the J end by 4 bases, with 9 bases between. This CDR3 region has 12 residues. TCRdb's table, derived via immunoSEQ multiplex PCR, lists solely in-frame clones and lacks some. The profile shows about 140,000 clones, roughly nine tenths of them singletons. V usage is TRBV12-3 or TRBV12-4 and J usage is TRBJ1-2; D unresolved. The source is a man younger than 30 in good health. The sample taken for sequencing was blood. The chain's CDR3 is CASRGPLYGYTF. In DNA form, the CDR3 reads TGTGCCAGCAGGGGTCCTCTCTATGGCTACACCTTC.